Included here is one T cell receptor beta chain sequence, with context. Its antigen remains unknown. The data were taken from a study of shared clonotypes between healthy human individuals. Study-wide findings and caveats: In contrast to clonotypes shared by all four donors, non-shared clonotypes had lower generation probabilities. Four donors held 4.5% to 5% of naive CD4 clonotypes in common. Deeper or shallower sequencing was expected to change how clonotypes are shared among donors.

Genomic DNA of each subset was evenly split across several immunoSEQ plates. Sequencing was performed with immunoSEQ multiplex PCR; in TCRdb, only in-frame clones are kept and a portion is missing. The profile shows around 1.1 million clones, more than 75% of them singletons. The germline CDR1 and CDR2 sequences are SGHDT and YYEEEE. Trimming removed 1 base from V and 4 bases from J, with 9 bases in between. This CDR3 has 13 amino acids. The sequence was collected from a man aged 18 to 30 in good health. Some clones in this sample may be carry-over from other donors' samples. The sequencing sample was made of memory CD4+ T cells from PBMCs. Regarding subset: CD45RA-negative fraction. This rearrangement joins TRBV5-6 to TRBJ2-7; no definite D call. The CDR3 sequence: CASSLLWGYEQYF. The CDR3 nucleotides are TGTGCCAGCAGCTTGCTCTGGGGTTACGAGCAGTACTTC.